Listed below are T cell receptor beta chains from one sample, sequenced in a study of Tregs in tolerant kidney transplant recipients. The table came from immunoSEQ multiplex PCR; TCRdb's copy has only in-frame clones and leaves some out. Of about 100,000 clones in the sample, 90% to 95% are singletons; the top ten hold 0.35% to 0.55%. The sequenced sample was CD4+ T cells from blood, obtained before the transplant. These receptors all come from a human donor who received a combined kidney and bone marrow transplant. Both conserved end residues are part of each CDR3. A D gene is named only where the DNA matches it firmly. Size is stated for part of the rows, as once, few or many counts, or as a class when the clone is expanded.

>TRBV5-1|TRBD2|14|TRBJ2-3|NA
CASSSGRVADTQYF
TGCGCCAGCAGCTCGGGGAGGGTCGCAGATACGCAGTATTTT
>TRBV28|NA|13|TRBJ2-7|once
CASSFSPRYEQYF
TGTGCCAGCAGTTTCTCCCCCCGCTACGAGCAGTACTTC
>TRBV4-1|NA|15|TRBJ2-3|NA
CASSQASPSTDTQYF
TGCGCCAGCAGCCAAGCCTCCCCTAGCACAGATACGCAGTATTTT
>TRBV7-9|TRBD1|16|TRBJ1-1|NA
CASSLGDSRMNTEAFF
TGTGCCAGCAGCTTAGGGGACAGCAGAATGAACACTGAAGCTTTCTTT
>TRBV5-1|NA|16|TRBJ2-2|once
CASSFRQGGDTGELFF
TGCGCCAGCAGCTTTAGACAGGGAGGCGACACCGGGGAGCTGTTTTTT
>TRBV7-9|TRBD2|17|TRBJ2-3|NA
CASSFQRGGRDTDTQYF
TGTGCCAGCAGCTTCCAGCGGGGGGGCCGCGACACAGATACGCAGTATTTT
>TRBV7-9|TRBD1|14|TRBJ1-6|NA
CASSRTGEDSPLHF
TGTGCCAGCAGCCGCACAGGGGAGGATTCCCCCCTCCACTTT
>TRBV11-3|NA|13|TRBJ2-1|NA
CASMSGTNNEQFF
TGTGCCAGCATGAGCGGAACCAATAATGAGCAGTTCTTC
>TRBV10-3|NA|13|TRBJ2-2|NA
CAISESIGGELFF
TGTGCCATCAGTGAGTCGATCGGCGGGGAGCTGTTTTTT
>TRBV18|TRBD1|13|TRBJ1-2|NA
CASSPPPGGGYTF
TGTGCCAGCTCACCCCCGCCAGGGGGTGGCTACACCTTC
>TRBV30|TRBD1|15|TRBJ2-3|NA
CAWSRDRQYTDTQYF
TGTGCCTGGAGTCGGGACAGGCAATACACAGATACGCAGTATTTT
>TRBV19|TRBD2|17|TRBJ2-5|NA
CASSIWGPGLAVETQYF
TGTGCCAGTAGTATTTGGGGGCCGGGACTAGCTGTGGAGACCCAGTACTTC
>TRBV2|TRBD2|18|TRBJ2-5|NA
CASSEWPVTSGGQETQYF
TGTGCCAGCAGTGAATGGCCGGTGACTAGCGGGGGCCAAGAGACCCAGTACTTC
>TRBV29-1|TRBD1|14|TRBJ2-2|NA
CSGTGGPNTGELFF
TGCAGCGGAACAGGGGGCCCGAACACCGGGGAGCTGTTTTTT
>TRBV18|NA|14|TRBJ2-2|NA
CASSPDRNTGELFF
TGTGCCAGCTCACCCGATAGGAACACCGGGGAGCTGTTTTTT
>TRBV27|TRBD2|17|TRBJ2-3|NA
CASSSGLAGVYTDTQYF
TGTGCCAGCAGTTCCGGACTAGCGGGAGTGTATACAGATACGCAGTATTTT
>TRBV30|TRBD2|16|TRBJ2-3|NA
CAWPGLAKSPTDTQYF
TGTGCCTGGCCCGGACTAGCGAAATCCCCCACAGATACGCAGTATTTT
>TRBV4-3|TRBD2|16|TRBJ2-1|NA
CASSQEGLAAYNEQFF
TGCGCCAGCAGCCAAGAGGGACTAGCGGCTTACAATGAGCAGTTCTTC
>TRBV4-1|TRBD2|17|TRBJ2-7|NA
CASSQGQELAGLYEQYF
TGCGCCAGCAGCCAAGGACAAGAGCTAGCGGGACTATACGAGCAGTACTTC
>TRBV27|TRBD2|13|TRBJ2-5|NA
CASRTSGQETQYF
TGTGCCAGCAGGACTAGCGGCCAAGAGACCCAGTACTTC
>TRBV11-2|TRBD2|15|TRBJ2-7|once
CASIRRAGGSYEQYF
TGTGCCAGCATCAGACGCGCGGGAGGGTCCTACGAGCAGTACTTC
>TRBV5-4|TRBD1|16|TRBJ2-3|NA
CASSPKRGTGTDTQYF
TGTGCCAGCAGCCCGAAACGCGGGACAGGGACGGATACGCAGTATTTT
>TRBV13|TRBD2|20|TRBJ2-1|NA
CASSLGSGGGRAGWGNEQFF
TGTGCCAGCAGCTTAGGGAGTGGTGGCGGGAGGGCCGGTTGGGGCAATGAGCAGTTCTTC
>TRBV18|TRBD2|16|TRBJ2-7|NA
CASSQGTSGLSYEQYF
TGTGCCAGCTCACAAGGGACTAGCGGGCTCTCCTACGAGCAGTACTTC
>TRBV5-1|TRBD2|20|TRBJ2-5|NA
CASSPVGWTSGGVSRETQYF
TGCGCCAGCAGCCCAGTGGGTTGGACTAGCGGGGGTGTTTCACGAGAGACCCAGTACTTC
>TRBV11-3|NA|14|TRBJ2-2|NA
CASSMGLRREELFF
TGTGCCAGCAGCATGGGACTGCGGCGGGAGGAGCTGTTTTTT
>TRBV18|NA|14|TRBJ1-2|NA
CASSPPEKTYGYTF
TGTGCCAGCTCACCACCGGAGAAGACCTATGGCTACACCTTC
>TRBV7-6|NA|17|TRBJ1-4|NA
CASSLTAWHRPNEKLFF
TGTGCCAGCAGCCTAACGGCATGGCACAGGCCGAATGAAAAACTGTTTTTT
>TRBV4-1|TRBD2|15|TRBJ2-1|NA
CASSQGGAGGRGQFF
TGCGCCAGCAGCCAAGGGGGAGCGGGGGGGAGAGGGCAGTTCTTC
>TRBV28|TRBD2|14|TRBJ2-2|NA
CASSLAGGTGELFF
TGTGCCAGCAGTTTGGCGGGGGGGACCGGGGAGCTGTTTTTT
>TRBV7-7|NA|15|TRBJ2-5|once
CASSLAGSEEETQYF
TGTGCCAGCAGCTTAGCGGGGAGTGAGGAAGAGACCCAGTACTTC
>TRBV9|NA|15|TRBJ2-5|NA
CASSVDPGVSETQYF
TGTGCCAGCAGCGTAGATCCGGGGGTCTCAGAGACCCAGTACTTC
>TRBV5-1|NA|12|TRBJ1-2|NA
CASSTDRLGYTF
TGCGCCAGCAGCACAGACAGGTTGGGCTACACCTTC
>TRBV14|NA|14|TRBJ2-1|NA
CASSQDGGSSSEFF
TGTGCCAGCAGCCAAGATGGGGGGAGTAGCTCCGAGTTCTTC
>TRBV7-3|TRBD2|16|TRBJ2-1|NA
CASSLTGSGGLNEQFF
TGTGCCAGCAGCTTAACGGGGAGCGGGGGGTTAAATGAGCAGTTCTTC
>TRBV6-5|NA|13|TRBJ1-4|NA
CASSYDFNEKLFF
TGTGCCAGCAGTTACGACTTTAATGAAAAACTGTTTTTT
>TRBV4-1|TRBD1|16|TRBJ1-3|once
CASSQVQGADGNTIYF
TGCGCCAGCAGCCAGGTACAGGGGGCGGACGGAAACACCATATATTTT
>TRBV30|TRBD1|14|TRBJ1-4|NA
CAWSRDSPNEKLFF
TGTGCCTGGAGCCGGGACAGTCCTAATGAAAAACTGTTTTTT
>TRBV2|NA|15|TRBJ1-2|NA
CASRGAISAFHGYTF
TGTGCCAGCAGGGGGGCAATATCGGCCTTCCATGGCTACACCTTC
>TRBV5-4|NA|13|TRBJ2-7|NA
CASSLGAGYEQYF
TGTGCCAGCAGCTTGGGTGCGGGGTACGAGCAGTACTTC
>TRBV15|NA|16|TRBJ1-4|NA
CATSRGSRGSNEKLFF
TGTGCCACCAGCAGGGGGTCCAGGGGTTCTAATGAAAAACTGTTTTTT
>TRBV5-6|TRBD1|14|TRBJ1-2|NA
CASSIRQGNYGYTF
TGTGCCAGCAGCATACGACAGGGTAACTATGGCTACACCTTC